Below, 11 T cell receptor beta chains from the same sample are listed, as sequenced in a study of blood T cell repertoires in COVID-19. Generated by immunoSEQ multiplex PCR, the TCRdb table keeps only in-frame clones and is missing some. The table includes about 370,000 clones, 80% to 90% detected once. Sequencing was performed on peripheral blood. The origin of the receptors is a woman younger than 45 with COVID-19, enrolled during active disease.

This rearrangement joins TRBV19 to TRBJ2-4; no clear D gene. The V end lost 3 bases, the J end lost 7 bases, and 13 bases lay between the germline ends. Germline CDR1 and CDR2: LNHDA and SQIVND (reference sequence). The CDR3 length is 14 residues. The CDR3 DNA reads TGTGCCAGTAGTATCGACCGCGAGAGGAACATTCAGTACTTC. This gives the protein CASSIDRERNIQYF.

V and J are TRBV7-9 and TRBJ2-2, with 7 bases matching TRBD2. The ends lost 5 bases at V and 1 base at J; junction bases unmatched: 7. The length of the CDR3 is 16 residues. Germline loops: CDR1 SEHNR, CDR2 FQNEAQ (reference sequence). The CDR3 protein is CASSPWEGQNTGELFF. For the CDR3, the DNA is TGTGCCAGCAGCCCCTGGGAGGGCCAGAACACCGGGGAGCTGTTTTTT.

This clone showed up just once. The chain is built from TRBV4-3 and TRBJ1-2; weak D call: TRBD1 (5 bases). This CDR3 has 16 residues. The V end lost 0 bases, the J end lost 3 bases, and 14 bases lay between the germline ends. The germline V gene has CDR1 LGHNA and CDR2 YSLEER. For the CDR3, the DNA is TGCGCCAGCAGCCAAGACCCGGGGTGGGGGGACTATGGCTACACCTTC. This encodes CASSQDPGWGDYGYTF.

The gene calls are TRBV30 and TRBJ2-5, with TRBD2 matching over 7 bases. V lost 4 bases, J lost 5 bases, and 4 bases stayed unmatched. The CDR3 contains 12 residues. Per the germline V gene, CDR1 is GTSNPN and CDR2 is SVGIG (reference sequence). CDR3 sequence reads: CAWNTGGETQYF. Written as DNA, the CDR3 is TGTGCCTGGAACACCGGGGGGGAGACCCAGTACTTC.

The genes are TRBV10-3 and TRBJ1-2; D not resolved. This CDR3 is 14 amino acids long. Per germline, CDR1 ENHRY and CDR2 SYGVKD. Trimming cost V 4 bases and J 2 bases, with 11 bases left between them. The CDR3 DNA reads TGTGCCATCAGTGTAGGCAGTAGCAACTATGGCTACACCTTC. Translated, it gives CAISVGSSNYGYTF.

This clone was found once. A read error may produce the germline difference seen at one junction end. The V call is TRBV24-1, the J call TRBJ1-2, with 10 bases identical to TRBD1. CDR1 and CDR2 from the germline V gene are KGHDR and SFDVKD. CDR3 length: 16 amino acids. The CDR3 DNA sequence: TGTGCCACCAGTGGTTTGACAGGGGGCGGAATCGATGGCTACACCTTC. Residues: CATSGLTGGGIDGYTF.

The V and J genes are TRBV3-1 (or the pseudogene TRBV3-2) and TRBJ1-2, with a weak D call TRBD1 (6 bases). From germline, CDR1 is LGHDT and CDR2 YNNKEL (reference sequence). V was trimmed by 4 bases and J by 7 bases, leaving 16 bases between them. This CDR3 has 14 amino acids. The CDR3 reads CASSREGGMSGYTF. The CDR3 region has the DNA TGTGCCAGCAGCCGGGAGGGGGGTATGAGTGGCTACACCTTC.

The CDR3 sequence: CASSQTQGSGELFF. In nucleotides, the CDR3 is TGCGCCAGCAGCCAGACCCAGGGATCCGGGGAGCTGTTTTTT. The chain couples TRBV4-1 to TRBJ2-2, with D perhaps matching TRBD1 (5 bases). The CDR3 spans 14 residues. V lost 3 bases and J lost 6, with 11 bases in between. CDR1 and CDR2 (germline): MGHRA, YSYEKL.

CDR3 residues: CSVFSGGLSSFF. CDR3 in DNA: TGCAGCGTTTTCTCAGGGGGCCTTTCATCTTTCTTT. The V gene is TRBV29-1, the J gene TRBJ1-1; 8 positions agree with TRBD1. CDR1 and CDR2 from the germline V gene are SQVTM and ANQGSEA. With V trimmed by 5 bases and J by 12 bases, 11 bases remained unmatched. This CDR3 region has 12 residues.

J is TRBJ1-1 and V is TRBV27, with 7 bases fitting TRBD1. The CDR3 extends over 13 amino acids. From germline, CDR1 is MNHEY and CDR2 SMNVEV (reference sequence). V lost 0 bases to trimming and J lost 7 bases; unmatched junction nucleotides: 2. The CDR3 coding sequence is TGTGCCAGCAGTTTATCGACAGGGAATGAAGCTTTCTTT. Protein product: CASSLSTGNEAFF.

The chain carries TRBV5-4 and TRBJ1-2; D uncertain. Trimming left V 0 bases short and J 0 bases short, with 9 bases between. Germline CDR1 is SGHNT and CDR2 is YYREEE (reference sequence). This CDR3 region has 15 residues. The CDR3 is CASSLGPGTNYGYTF. The CDR3 region has the DNA TGTGCCAGCAGCTTGGGCCCGGGGACTAACTATGGCTACACCTTC.